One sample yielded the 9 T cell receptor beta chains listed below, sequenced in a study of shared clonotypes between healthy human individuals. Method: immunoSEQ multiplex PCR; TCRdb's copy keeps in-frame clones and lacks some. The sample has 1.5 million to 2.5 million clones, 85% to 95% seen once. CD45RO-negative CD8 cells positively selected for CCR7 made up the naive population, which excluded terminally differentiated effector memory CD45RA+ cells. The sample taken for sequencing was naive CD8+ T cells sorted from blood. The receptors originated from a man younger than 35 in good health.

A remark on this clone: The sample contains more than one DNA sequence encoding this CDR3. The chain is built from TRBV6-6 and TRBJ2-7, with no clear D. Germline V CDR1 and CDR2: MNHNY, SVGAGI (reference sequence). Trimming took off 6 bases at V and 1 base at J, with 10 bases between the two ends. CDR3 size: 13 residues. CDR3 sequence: CASSPEGSYEQYF. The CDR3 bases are TGTGCCAGCAGCCCGGAAGGTTCCTACGAGCAGTACTTC.

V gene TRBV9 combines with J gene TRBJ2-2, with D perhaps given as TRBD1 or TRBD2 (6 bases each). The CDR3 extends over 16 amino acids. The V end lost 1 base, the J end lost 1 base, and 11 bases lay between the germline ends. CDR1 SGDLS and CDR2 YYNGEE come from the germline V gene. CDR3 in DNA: TGTGCCAGCAGCGTAAGGGGGGTGGAGAACACCGGGGAGCTGTTTTTT. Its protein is CASSVRGVENTGELFF.

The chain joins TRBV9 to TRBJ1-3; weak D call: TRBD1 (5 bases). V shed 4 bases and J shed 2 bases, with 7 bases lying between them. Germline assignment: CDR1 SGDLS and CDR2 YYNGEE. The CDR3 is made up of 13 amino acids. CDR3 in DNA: TGTGCCAGCAGCCAGGGTGCTGGAAACACCATATATTTT. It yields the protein CASSQGAGNTIYF.

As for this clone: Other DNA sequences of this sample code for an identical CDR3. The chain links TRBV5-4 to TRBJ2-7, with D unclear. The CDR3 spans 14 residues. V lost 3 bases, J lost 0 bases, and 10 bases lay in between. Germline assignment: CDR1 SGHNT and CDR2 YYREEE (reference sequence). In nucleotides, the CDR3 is TGTGCCAGCAGCTATCCAGGCACCTCCTACGAGCAGTACTTC. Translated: CASSYPGTSYEQYF.

The CDR3 loop is CASSFGTALGNTIYF. For the CDR3, the DNA is TGTGCCAGCAGCTTCGGGACAGCTCTTGGAAACACCATATATTTT. The chain joins TRBV5-6 to TRBJ1-3; 7 positions match TRBD1. Germline CDR1 reads SGHDT; CDR2 reads YYEEEE. J lost 3 bases, V lost 2 bases, and 5 bases had no gene match. The CDR3 length is 15 residues.

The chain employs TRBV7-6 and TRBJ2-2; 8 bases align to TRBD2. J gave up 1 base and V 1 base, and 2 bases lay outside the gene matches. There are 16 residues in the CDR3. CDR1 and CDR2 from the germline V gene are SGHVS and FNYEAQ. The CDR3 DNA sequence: TGTGCCAGCAGCTTAGACGCGGGGGGGAACACCGGGGAGCTGTTTTTT. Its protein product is CASSLDAGGNTGELFF.

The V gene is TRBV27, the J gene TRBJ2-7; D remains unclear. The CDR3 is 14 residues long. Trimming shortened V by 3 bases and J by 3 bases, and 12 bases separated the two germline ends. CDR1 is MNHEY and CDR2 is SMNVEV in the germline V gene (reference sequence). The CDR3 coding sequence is TGTGCCAGCAGTTTGGATGGGGAAATCTACGAGCAGTACTTC. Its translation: CASSLDGEIYEQYF.

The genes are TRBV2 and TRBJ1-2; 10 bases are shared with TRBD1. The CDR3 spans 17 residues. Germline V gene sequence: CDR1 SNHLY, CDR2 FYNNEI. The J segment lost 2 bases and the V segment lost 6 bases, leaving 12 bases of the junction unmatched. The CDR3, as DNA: TGTGCCAGCAGCACAACCGGGACAGGGGAACCCAACTATGGCTACACCTTC. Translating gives CASSTTGTGEPNYGYTF.

DNA for the CDR3: TGTGCCAGCAGCCGGGGACTAGCGGGTGCCTTGGAGACCCAGTACTTC. Protein product: CASSRGLAGALETQYF. The J gene is TRBJ2-5, the V gene TRBV7-8; 12 bases match TRBD2. Germline values: CDR1 SGHVS, CDR2 FQNEAQ. CDR3 size: 16 residues. V trimming: 5 bases; J trimming: 5 bases; junction bases outside the gene matches: 9.